A selection of T cell receptor beta chains follows, all from one sample in a study of cytomegalovirus exposure and HLA in healthy donors. Assay: immunoSEQ multiplex PCR; the TCRdb copy retains only in-frame clones and omits some. The repertoire holds about 120,000 clones, with approximately 80% as singletons. The sample comprised PBMCs. These receptor sequences come from a young woman in good health and CMV-seronegative. The CDR3 runs from the conserved cysteine through the conserved F or W. A D gene is named only where the DNA matches it firmly. Some rows mark clone size as missing; the rest say once, few, many or name a class of expanded clone.

CASSQDQGGTRTFF TGCGCCAGCAGCCAAGATCAGGGGGGTACGAGAACTTTCTTT . TRBJ1-1 TRBD1 TRBV4-1
CASSLVGPGSYEQYF TGCGCCAGCAGCTTGGTAGGCCCAGGGTCCTACGAGCAGTACTTC . TRBJ2-7 . TRBV5-1
CASRGGTYEQYF TGTGCCAGCCGGGGGGGCACCTACGAGCAGTACTTC . TRBJ2-7 TRBD2 TRBV6-5
CASSLLDRDTEAFF TGTGCCAGCAGCTTACTAGACAGGGACACTGAAGCTTTCTTT few TRBJ1-1 TRBD1 TRBV5-6
CASGQGNYGYTF TGTGCCAGCGGACAGGGAAACTATGGCTACACCTTC . TRBJ1-2 TRBD1 TRBV2
CASSLEAGGTEAFF TGTGCCAGCAGCTTAGAGGCAGGGGGCACTGAAGCTTTCTTT once TRBJ1-1 TRBD1 TRBV7-6
CASSKGQGVNSPLHF TGTGCCAGTAGTAAGGGACAGGGGGTGAATTCACCCCTCCACTTT few TRBJ1-6 TRBD1 TRBV19
CASSPFSAYEQYF TGTGCCAGCAGCCCATTTAGTGCCTACGAGCAGTACTTC . TRBJ2-7 . TRBV11-2
CASSHPAGTNTGELFF TGCGCCAGCAGCCATCCAGCGGGGACGAACACCGGGGAGCTGTTTTTT . TRBJ2-2 TRBD2 TRBV4-3
CASSLGLAGGQETQYF TGCGCCAGCAGCTTGGGGCTAGCGGGGGGTCAAGAGACCCAGTACTTC . TRBJ2-5 TRBD2 TRBV5-1
CASSMRPGQGGGTEAFF TGTGCCAGTAGTATGAGACCGGGACAGGGAGGGGGCACTGAAGCTTTCTTT . TRBJ1-1 TRBD1 TRBV19
CASSLGQGNTIYF TGCGCCAGCAGCTTGGGACAGGGGAACACCATATATTTT . TRBJ1-3 TRBD1 TRBV5-1
CASSYQTVGDTDTQYF TGCGCCAGCAGCTACCAGACGGTGGGCGACACAGATACGCAGTATTTT . TRBJ2-3 . TRBV5-1
CASSSTYEQYF TGTGCCAGCAGCTCCACCTACGAGCAGTACTTC . TRBJ2-7 . TRBV5-5
CASSLAGGGSIDEQFF TGTGCCAGCAGCTTAGCAGGGGGCGGGAGCATCGATGAGCAGTTCTTC . TRBJ2-1 . TRBV28
CASSRSTGGDTEAFF TGCGCCAGCAGCCGCTCGACAGGGGGGGACACTGAAGCTTTCTTT . TRBJ1-1 TRBD1 TRBV5-1
CASSQEGSFYTDTQYF TGTGCCAGCAGCCAAGAGGGGAGCTTTTACACAGATACGCAGTATTTT . TRBJ2-3 . TRBV14
CASSARWTGPYEQYF TGTGCCAGCAGCGCCCGATGGACAGGGCCCTACGAGCAGTACTTC . TRBJ2-7 TRBD1 TRBV9
CAWSTGGEKLFF TGTGCCTGGTCCACAGGGGGAGAAAAACTGTTTTTT once TRBJ1-4 TRBD1 TRBV30
CASSQPGGSGRARGNEQFF TGTGCCAGCAGCCAACCCGGGGGTAGCGGGAGGGCCCGGGGCAATGAGCAGTTCTTC . TRBJ2-1 TRBD2 TRBV14
CASSQWDSSYNEQFF TGCGCCAGCAGCCAATGGGACAGCTCCTACAATGAGCAGTTCTTC . TRBJ2-1 TRBD1 TRBV4-3
CASSVGVTGGAWLRNTEAFF TGTGCCAGCAGCGTAGGGGTGACAGGGGGCGCGTGGCTCCGGAACACTGAAGCTTTCTTT . TRBJ1-1 TRBD1 TRBV9
CSVITTRGTEAFF TGCAGCGTTATCACCACCAGAGGCACTGAAGCTTTCTTT . TRBJ1-1 . TRBV29-1
CASSFTYEQYF TGTGCCAGCAGCTTCACCTACGAGCAGTACTTC few TRBJ2-7 . TRBV7-9
CASSVTSGIQETQYF TGCGCCAGCAGTGTTACTAGCGGGATCCAAGAGACCCAGTACTTC few TRBJ2-5 TRBD2 TRBV10-1
CASSPSGGADTGELFF TGTGCCAGCAGCCCTAGCGGGGGGGCCGACACCGGGGAGCTGTTTTTT . TRBJ2-2 TRBD2 TRBV9
CASSRAGGYNEQFF TGTGCCAGCAGTCGAGCGGGAGGGTACAATGAGCAGTTCTTC . TRBJ2-1 TRBD2 TRBV6-6
CASSLPQWREYGYEQYF TGTGCCAGCAGCTTACCTCAGTGGCGGGAGTACGGATACGAGCAGTACTTC . TRBJ2-7 TRBD2 TRBV5-6
CASSQGGTASPYEQYF TGCGCCAGCAGCCAGGGAGGGACCGCTAGCCCCTACGAGCAGTACTTC . TRBJ2-7 TRBD2 TRBV4-1
CASSLARSSGANGLTF TGCGCCAGCAGCTTGGCCCGGTCCTCTGGGGCCAACGGCCTGACTTTC . TRBJ2-6 . TRBV5-1
CASSRGQGITEAFF TGTGCCAGTAGTCGGGGACAGGGGATCACTGAAGCTTTCTTT . TRBJ1-1 TRBD1 TRBV19
CASSYDAARVTYEQYF TGTGCCAGCAGTTACGACGCCGCCAGGGTGACCTACGAGCAGTACTTC . TRBJ2-7 . TRBV6-5
CASSPRQGSTDTQYF TGTGCCAGCAGCCCCCGACAGGGGAGCACAGATACGCAGTATTTT . TRBJ2-3 TRBD1 TRBV7-9
CASSVEEGEQYF TGTGCCAGCAGCGTAGAAGAGGGCGAGCAGTACTTC . TRBJ2-7 . TRBV9
CASSPLTGVVSYGYTF TGTGCCAGCAGCCCTTTGACAGGGGTTGTTTCATACGGCTACACCTTC . TRBJ1-2 TRBD1 TRBV13
CASYTDPEQAFF TGTGCCAGCTATACTGACCCCGAACAGGCTTTCTTT . TRBJ1-1 . TRBV6-6
CASTEWETQYF TGTGCCAGCACCGAGTGGGAGACCCAGTACTTC . TRBJ2-5 . TRBV5-8
CASSQGITSSYNEQFF TGCGCCAGCAGCCAGGGTATAACTAGCTCCTACAATGAGCAGTTCTTC . TRBJ2-1 . TRBV4-1
CASSPNSDQPQHF TGTGCCAGCTCACCTAACTCGGATCAGCCCCAGCATTTT . TRBJ1-5 . TRBV18
CASSLGGNYNEQFF TGTGCCAGCAGCTTAGGAGGCAACTACAATGAGCAGTTCTTC . TRBJ2-1 . TRBV7-9
CATATGEAETQYF TGTGCCACCGCGACAGGGGAGGCAGAGACCCAGTACTTC . TRBJ2-5 TRBD1 TRBV6-1
CAISESAQADEQYF TGTGCCATCAGTGAGTCGGCCCAGGCAGACGAGCAGTACTTC . TRBJ2-7 . TRBV10-3
CASSLIEETQYF TGTGCCAGCAGCTTAATTGAGGAGACCCAGTACTTC few TRBJ2-5 . TRBV7-2
CASSQITGGAEAFF TGTGCCAGCAGCCAGATAACAGGGGGCGCTGAAGCTTTCTTT . TRBJ1-1 TRBD1 TRBV7-9
CASSDPGDRWGVGELFF TGCGCCAGCAGTGACCCCGGGGACAGATGGGGTGTTGGGGAGCTGTTTTTT . TRBJ2-2 TRBD1 TRBV10-2